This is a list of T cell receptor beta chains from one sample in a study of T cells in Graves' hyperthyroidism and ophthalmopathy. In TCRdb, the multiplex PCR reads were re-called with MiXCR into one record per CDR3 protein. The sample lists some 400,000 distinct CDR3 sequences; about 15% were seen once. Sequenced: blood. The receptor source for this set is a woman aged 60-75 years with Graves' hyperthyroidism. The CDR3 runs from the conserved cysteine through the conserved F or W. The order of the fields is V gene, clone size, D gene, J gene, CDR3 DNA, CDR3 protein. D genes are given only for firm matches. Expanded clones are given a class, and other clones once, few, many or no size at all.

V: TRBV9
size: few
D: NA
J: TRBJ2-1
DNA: TGTGCCAGCAGCGTAGATGTGGGAGTGGATAATGAGCAGTTCTTC
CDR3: CASSVDVGVDNEQFF

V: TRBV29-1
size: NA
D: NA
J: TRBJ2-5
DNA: TGCAGCGTCGCGACAGTGCAAGAGACCCAGTACTTC
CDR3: CSVATVQETQYF

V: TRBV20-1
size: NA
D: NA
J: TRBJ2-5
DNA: TGCAGTGCCGTCCCGGGGGGCGGGGAGACCCAGTACTTC
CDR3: CSAVPGGGETQYF

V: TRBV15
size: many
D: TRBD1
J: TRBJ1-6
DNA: TGTGCCACCAGCCCCACAGGGGGTGCTTCACCCCTCCACTTT
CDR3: CATSPTGGASPLHF

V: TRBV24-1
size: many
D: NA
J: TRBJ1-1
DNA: TGTGCCACCAGTGGCGGGGGGATCAACACTGAAGCTTTCTTT
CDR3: CATSGGGINTEAFF

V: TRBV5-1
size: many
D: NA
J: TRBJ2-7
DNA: TGCGCCAGCAGCGACGTTGGGGAGCAGTACTTC
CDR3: CASSDVGEQYF

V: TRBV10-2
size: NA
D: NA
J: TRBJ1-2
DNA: TGCGCCAGCAGTGAGGAGGGGGGGCATGGCTACACCTTC
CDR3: CASSEEGGHGYTF

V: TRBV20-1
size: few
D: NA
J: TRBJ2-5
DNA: TGCAGTGCTAGAGAGTATTTGGAGACCCAGTACTTC
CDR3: CSAREYLETQYF

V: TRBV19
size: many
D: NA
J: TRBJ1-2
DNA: TGTGCCAGTAGTGCAACCCGACGAGGGAACTATGGCTACACCTTC
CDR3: CASSATRRGNYGYTF

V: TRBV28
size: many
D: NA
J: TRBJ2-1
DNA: TGTGCCAGCAGGCTCCGGGACCCTCGAGTGGAGCAGTTCTTC
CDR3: CASRLRDPRVEQFF

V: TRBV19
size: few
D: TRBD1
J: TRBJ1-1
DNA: TGTGCCAGTAGTAAAGGACAGGGAGAGGATTTCTTT
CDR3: CASSKGQGEDFF

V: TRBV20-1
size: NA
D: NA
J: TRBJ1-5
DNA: TGCAGTGTTGGAACAGTCAGTCAGCCCCAGCATTTT
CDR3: CSVGTVSQPQHF

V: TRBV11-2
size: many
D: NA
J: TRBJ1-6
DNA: TGTGCCAGCAGCCTCGGTCGAGGTTATAATTCACCCCTCCACTTT
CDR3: CASSLGRGYNSPLHF

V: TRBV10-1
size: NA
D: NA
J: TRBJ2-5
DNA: TGCGCCAGCAGTGAGGTGGGGGGAGAGACCCAGTACTTC
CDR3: CASSEVGGETQYF

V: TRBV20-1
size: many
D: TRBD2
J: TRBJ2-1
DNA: TGCAGTGCTAGAGGACAGGCGGGAGGCCTGTACTACAATGAGCAGTTCTTC
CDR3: CSARGQAGGLYYNEQFF

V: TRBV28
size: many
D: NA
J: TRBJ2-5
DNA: TGTGCCAGCAGTTACAGGTTCCTGGAGACCCAGTACTTC
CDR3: CASSYRFLETQYF

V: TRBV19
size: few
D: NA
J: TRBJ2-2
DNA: TGTGCCAGTAGTATAGAGCCCGGTCAGGCCCACTACACCGGGGAGCTGTTTTTT
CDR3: CASSIEPGQAHYTGELFF

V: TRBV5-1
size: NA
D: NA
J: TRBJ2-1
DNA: TGCGCCAGCAGCTTGGTTAAGTTCCAGCGGGTTTACAATGAGCAGTTCTTC
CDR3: CASSLVKFQRVYNEQFF

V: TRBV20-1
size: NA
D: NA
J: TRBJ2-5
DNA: TGCAGTGCTAACAGGGCGGAGGAGACCCAGTACTTC
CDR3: CSANRAEETQYF

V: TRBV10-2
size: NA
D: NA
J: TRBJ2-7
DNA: TGCGCCAGCAGTGAGGCTTGGGGGAACGAGCAGTACTTC
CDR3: CASSEAWGNEQYF

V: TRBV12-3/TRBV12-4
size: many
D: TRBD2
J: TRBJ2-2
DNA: TGTGCCAGCAGTTTAAGGACTAGCGGCACCGGGGAGCTGTTTTTT
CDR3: CASSLRTSGTGELFF

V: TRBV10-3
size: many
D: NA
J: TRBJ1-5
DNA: TGTGCCATCAGTGCAGGGCCCCCTGCTGCGGGCAATCAGCCCCAGCATTTT
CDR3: CAISAGPPAAGNQPQHF

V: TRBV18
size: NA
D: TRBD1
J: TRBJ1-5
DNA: TGTGCCAGCTCACCAGGCCGGACAGGGGGTGTTCAGCCCCAGCATTTT
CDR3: CASSPGRTGGVQPQHF

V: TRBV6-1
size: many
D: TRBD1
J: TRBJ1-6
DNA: TGTGCCAGCAGTTTCTCCGGGACAGGGTGGGGTTCACCCCTCCACTTT
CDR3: CASSFSGTGWGSPLHF

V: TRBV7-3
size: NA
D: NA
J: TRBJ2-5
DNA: TGTGCCAGCAGCCAAGAGGGCAGGGAAGGGACCCAGTACTTC
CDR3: CASSQEGREGTQYF

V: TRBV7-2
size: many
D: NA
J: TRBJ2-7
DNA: TGTGCCAGCAGCTTCAGGGACAACACGGGGGAGCAGTACTTC
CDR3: CASSFRDNTGEQYF

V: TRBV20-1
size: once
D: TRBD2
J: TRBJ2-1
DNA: TGCAGTGCTAGGGAGACCGGGACTAGCGGGAGTAATGAGCAGTTCTTC
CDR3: CSARETGTSGSNEQFF